This TCR beta chain was captured by sequencing in a study of T cell repertoires in cytomegalovirus infection. At the level of the study: Both a matching HLA type and CMV infection were indicated by public TCR beta signatures. Study results and limitations: Identification of carriers of CMV plus the relevant HLA was achieved through cumulative public TCR beta family frequency. Dominant in the ex vivo response were TCR beta clonotypes restricted by HLA-C and specific for CMV.

This clonotype was counted between two and nine times. As yet, its antigen is unknown. The CDR3 has 13 residues. Germline CDR1 is SGHRS and CDR2 is YFSETQ. Trimming shortened V by 4 bases and J by 5 bases, and 13 bases separated the two germline ends. In TCRdb, the reads were re-called with MiXCR into one record per CDR3 protein. Of 150,000 to 200,000 distinct CDR3 sequences listed, 28% are singletons. The sample consisted of PBMCs. This clonotype was sampled from a human donor in good health (CMV status not recorded). Some clones in this sample may be carry-over from other donors' samples. The V call is TRBV5-1, the J call TRBJ2-7, with unresolved D. This chain's CDR3 is CASSPAESHEQYF. CDR3 bases: TGCGCCAGCAGCCCGGCTGAGTCCCACGAGCAGTACTTC.